This is a list of T cell receptor beta chains from one sample in a study of T-cell memory formation after mild COVID-19. Using its own MiXCR run on the 5' RACE reads, TCRdb lists one record per CDR3 protein. Seen here are around 340,000 distinct CDR3 sequences, 13% observed once, and the top ten hold 20% to 25%. The sample comprised PBMCs or a T cell subset sorted from them (not recorded which). These receptors all stem from a man aged 18 to 29 who had mild COVID-19 (a few samples of this study predate the infection). Cell type and time point are not known. CDR3s include the opening cysteine and the closing phenylalanine or tryptophan. The order of the fields is V gene, clone size, D gene, J gene, CDR3 DNA, CDR3 protein. The D gene is left open where the match is weak. The size field is filled for only some rows; it gives once, few, many or a size class.

V: TRBV5-1; size: -; D: -; J: TRBJ1-2; DNA: TGCGCCAGCAGCTTGGGGGACGGGGGATTATATGGCTACACCTTC; CDR3: CASSLGDGGLYGYTF
V: TRBV7-9; size: few; D: TRBD1; J: TRBJ2-1; DNA: TGTGCCTGGGACAGGGAAACTGAGCAGTTCTTC; CDR3: CAWDRETEQFF
V: TRBV6-1; size: -; D: TRBD1; J: TRBJ2-2; DNA: TGTGCCAGCAGACAGGGGTCTGGCGGGGAGCTGTTTTTT; CDR3: CASRQGSGGELFF
V: TRBV10-1; size: -; D: -; J: TRBJ1-1; DNA: TGCGCCAGCAGTCGGGGCAGGGGTAACGGAAACACTGAAGCTTTCTTT; CDR3: CASSRGRGNGNTEAFF
V: TRBV20-1; size: few; D: -; J: TRBJ2-3; DNA: TGCAGTGCGACAGGAACCTCTACAGATACGCAGTATTTT; CDR3: CSATGTSTDTQYF
V: TRBV10-3; size: few; D: TRBD2; J: TRBJ2-5; DNA: TGTGCCATCAGTGTTGGGACTAGCGGGGGCCCCGGGGCAGAGACCCAGTACTTC; CDR3: CAISVGTSGGPGAETQYF
V: TRBV7-9; size: many; D: -; J: TRBJ2-7; DNA: TGTGCCAGCAGCTGGGGACCGGGACAAGAAGGGCCTCTCTACGAGCAGTACTTC; CDR3: CASSWGPGQEGPLYEQYF
V: TRBV7-3; size: few; D: TRBD2; J: TRBJ2-3; DNA: TGTGCCAGCAGCTTAATCGGGCGGGGGAGCTCAGATACGCAGTATTTT; CDR3: CASSLIGRGSSDTQYF
V: TRBV20-1; size: few; D: -; J: TRBJ1-1; DNA: TGCAGTGCTCGTAGGGAGGGAATGAACACTGAAGCTTTCTTT; CDR3: CSARREGMNTEAFF
V: TRBV6-2/TRBV6-3; size: -; D: -; J: TRBJ2-1; DNA: TGTGCCGGCACGGCTAGGCTCTACGGTGAGCAGTTCTTC; CDR3: CAGTARLYGEQFF
V: TRBV23-1; size: -; D: TRBD2; J: TRBJ2-5; DNA: TGCGCCAGCAGCGGGGAGGGCGAAGAGACCCAGTACTTC; CDR3: CASSGEGEETQYF
V: TRBV19; size: -; D: -; J: TRBJ2-3; DNA: TGTGCCAGTAGGGATCAGGGCACAGATACGCAGTATTTT; CDR3: CASRDQGTDTQYF
V: TRBV12-3/TRBV12-4; size: many; D: -; J: TRBJ2-1; DNA: TGTGCCAGCAGCCGCCAGGGGCTGTCCTACAATGAGCAGTTCTTC; CDR3: CASSRQGLSYNEQFF
V: TRBV3-1; size: few; D: -; J: TRBJ2-1; DNA: TGTGCCAGCAGCCAAGTAGGGTTAGGGGCGAACAATGAGCAGTTCTTC; CDR3: CASSQVGLGANNEQFF
V: TRBV12-3/TRBV12-4; size: many; D: -; J: TRBJ2-5; DNA: TGTGCCAGCAGTTTAGGGCAGCTCCAAGAGACCCAGTACTTC; CDR3: CASSLGQLQETQYF
V: TRBV28; size: few; D: -; J: TRBJ1-6; DNA: TGTGCCAGCGGGGGGGGGTCCTCGTATAATTCACCCCTCCACTTT; CDR3: CASGGGSSYNSPLHF
V: TRBV7-2; size: few; D: -; J: TRBJ1-2; DNA: TGTGCCAGCAGCTTAATGAGGGCGGTCGGCTACACCTTC; CDR3: CASSLMRAVGYTF
V: TRBV12-3/TRBV12-4; size: -; D: -; J: TRBJ1-5; DNA: TGTGCCAGCAGTTTCCCTCCGCCGATGATCAATCAGCCCCAGCATTTT; CDR3: CASSFPPPMINQPQHF
V: TRBV5-1; size: many; D: -; J: TRBJ2-1; DNA: TGCGCCAGCAGCTTGGGACACAACAATGAGCAGTTCTTC; CDR3: CASSLGHNNEQFF
V: TRBV29-1; size: -; D: -; J: TRBJ1-1; DNA: TGCAGCGTTGCACCAAGACTGGGGGGCACTGAAGCTTTCTTT; CDR3: CSVAPRLGGTEAFF
V: TRBV6-5; size: -; D: -; J: TRBJ1-4; DNA: TGTGCCAGCCGAAGTGCAACTAATGAAAAACTGTTTTTT; CDR3: CASRSATNEKLFF
V: TRBV12-3/TRBV12-4; size: many; D: TRBD1; J: TRBJ1-2; DNA: TGTGCCAGCAGTTCAGGGGGCAGGGGGGACTATGGCTACACCTTC; CDR3: CASSSGGRGDYGYTF
V: TRBV5-1; size: once; D: TRBD1; J: TRBJ2-1; DNA: TGCGCCAGCACCGGACAGGGGGTTATAGGATACAATGAGCAGTTCTTC; CDR3: CASTGQGVIGYNEQFF
V: TRBV6-5; size: few; D: -; J: TRBJ1-6; DNA: TGTGCCAGCAGTTACCGGGTGAGCTCCTATAATTCACCCCTCCACTTT; CDR3: CASSYRVSSYNSPLHF
V: TRBV6-6; size: -; D: -; J: TRBJ1-5; DNA: TGTGCCAGCAGTTACACTAGCGGGGGCTCTAGCACAGATACGCAGCATTTT; CDR3: CASSYTSGGSSTDTQHF
V: TRBV2; size: -; D: -; J: TRBJ1-1; DNA: TGTGCCAGCAGTGCCGGTGGGACGGTTGAAGCTTTCTTT; CDR3: CASSAGGTVEAFF
V: TRBV29-1; size: few; D: TRBD2; J: TRBJ2-5; DNA: TGCAGCGTTGAAACGGGACTAGCACCAGAGACCCAGTACTTC; CDR3: CSVETGLAPETQYF
V: TRBV5-1; size: few; D: -; J: TRBJ1-1; DNA: TGCGCCAGCAGCTTGGAGGGTTATCGAACTGAAGCTTTCTTT; CDR3: CASSLEGYRTEAFF
V: TRBV12-3/TRBV12-4; size: -; D: TRBD1; J: TRBJ1-5; DNA: TGTGCCAGCAGTCACGGGACAGGACTGAATCAGCCCCAGCATTTT; CDR3: CASSHGTGLNQPQHF
V: TRBV12-3/TRBV12-4; size: -; D: -; J: TRBJ1-2; DNA: TGTGCCCCGCTCGCCGGCTACACCTTC; CDR3: CAPLAGYTF
V: TRBV4-3; size: many; D: -; J: TRBJ2-3; DNA: TGCGCCAGCAGCCAAGGAGGCAGCCGCACAGATACGCAGTATTTT; CDR3: CASSQGGSRTDTQYF
V: TRBV7-9; size: -; D: TRBD1; J: TRBJ1-1; DNA: TGTGCCAGCAGCTCCAGGGGGGGACAGGGGTACACTGAAGCTTTCTTT; CDR3: CASSSRGGQGYTEAFF
V: TRBV7-9; size: few; D: -; J: TRBJ2-5; DNA: TGTGCCAGCAGCCCCGATCGGTTTTATGAGACCCAGTACTTC; CDR3: CASSPDRFYETQYF
V: TRBV7-9; size: -; D: TRBD1; J: TRBJ2-1; DNA: TGTGCCAGCCAAACCGGGACAGGGTACGACAATGAGCAGTTCTTC; CDR3: CASQTGTGYDNEQFF
V: TRBV7-2; size: -; D: -; J: TRBJ2-3; DNA: TGTGCCAGCAGCTTAGTTGCGGGGAACACAGATACGCAGTATTTT; CDR3: CASSLVAGNTDTQYF
V: TRBV2; size: -; D: -; J: TRBJ1-6; DNA: TGTGCCAGCAGGGGGGGGGACCGCCCCAAGGACTTT; CDR3: CASRGGDRPKDF
V: TRBV11-2; size: few; D: -; J: TRBJ1-4; DNA: TGTGCCAGCAGCCGTCGATACGCAACTAATGAAAAACTGTTTTTT; CDR3: CASSRRYATNEKLFF
V: TRBV7-2; size: -; D: TRBD1; J: TRBJ2-5; DNA: TGTGCCAGCAGCTACGGGACAGGCCAAGAGACCCAGTACTTC; CDR3: CASSYGTGQETQYF
V: TRBV4-3; size: -; D: -; J: TRBJ2-5; DNA: TGCGCCAGCAGCCAAGATCCGTCACGGCGGGAGACCCAGTACTTC; CDR3: CASSQDPSRRETQYF
V: TRBV27; size: few; D: -; J: TRBJ2-1; DNA: TGTGCCAGCGCAACCCCCCCTTTCTACAATGAGCAGTTCTTC; CDR3: CASATPPFYNEQFF
V: TRBV20-1; size: -; D: -; J: TRBJ1-1; DNA: TGCAGTGCTAGAGTTTTCGGGGGCGCCACTGAAGCTTTCTTT; CDR3: CSARVFGGATEAFF
V: TRBV20-1; size: few; D: TRBD2; J: TRBJ2-4; DNA: TGCAGTGCTAGCGGGGGGGCTGGCAAAAACATTCAGTACTTC; CDR3: CSASGGAGKNIQYF